The 28 T cell receptor beta chains reported below all come from one sample, sequenced in a study of identical twins. TCRdb reanalysed the 5' RACE reads using MiXCR and keeps one entry per CDR3 protein. The profile shows a few hundred thousand distinct CDR3 sequences, around an eighth of them singletons. This sample also appeared in a second study, on yellow fever vaccine responses in identical twins.

Source material: CD4+ T cells sorted from blood. The origin of the receptors is a woman aged 18-29 years in good health.

This clonotype was observed a handful of times. V and J are TRBV28 and TRBJ2-7; 7 bases line up with TRBD1. The V segment lost 6 bases and the J segment 3 bases; nucleotides outside the gene matches: 11. The CDR3 length is 15 residues. The germline V gene has CDR1 MDHEN and CDR2 SYDVKM. CDR3 protein: CASSPDRARYYEQYF. CDR3 sequence (DNA): TGTGCCAGCAGCCCCGACAGGGCCCGGTACTACGAGCAGTACTTC.

The rearrangement uses TRBV28 and TRBJ2-2; no clear D gene. The CDR3 runs 15 residues. Germline V gene lookup returns CDR1 MDHEN and CDR2 SYDVKM. V was trimmed by 6 bases and J by 9 bases, leaving 20 bases between them. CDR3 sequence: CASSPTPRIVRELFF. The CDR3 nucleotides are TGTGCCAGCAGCCCAACCCCCCGAATAGTGAGGGAGCTGTTTTTT. The whole variable domain, remainder taken from reference TRBV28 and TRBJ2-2, is DVKVTQSSRYLVKRTGEKVFLECVQDMDHENMFWYRQDPGLGLRLIYFSYDVKMKEKGDIPEGYSVSREKKERFSLILESASTNQTSMYLCASSPTPRIVRELFFGEGSRLTVL.

The chain combines TRBV18 with TRBJ2-5, with D hard to call. Trimming removed 2 bases at V and 3 bases at J, with 10 bases between. Germline CDR1 KGHSH, CDR2 LQKENI. The CDR3 has 14 amino acids. The CDR3 nucleotides read TGTGCCAGCTCACCATTCAACTCCAAAGAGACCCAGTACTTC. Translating gives CASSPFNSKETQYF.

In this sample, this clonotype turned up a few times. At one end, the junction sequence differs from germline, possibly due to a read error. This chain uses TRBV12-3 or TRBV12-4 with TRBJ2-2, with unresolved D. The CDR3 covers 17 residues. The CDR3 reads CACCLLGLGLNPGELFF. The CDR3 coding sequence is TGTGCCTGCTGCCTCCTCGGGTTGGGTTTGAACCCCGGGGAGCTGTTTTTT.

To note about this clonotype: Compared with germline, one end of the junction differs, possibly owing to a read error. This chain links TRBV4-2 with TRBJ2-1, with 7 bases that match TRBD1. The CDR3 covers 15 residues. Per germline, CDR1 LGHNA and CDR2 YNFKEQ. The CDR3 nucleotides read TGTGCCAGTAGCCAATTTCAACAGGGGAGCAATGAGCAGTTCTTC. This gives the protein CASSQFQQGSNEQFF.

The chain links TRBV25-1 to TRBJ1-6; D may be TRBD1 (5 bases). In germline, CDR1 is MGHDK, CDR2 SYGVNS. The V gene lost 2 bases and the J gene lost 8 bases, with 7 bases spanning the gap. The CDR3 has 13 amino acids. The CDR3 reads CASSEQGYSPLHF. The CDR3 DNA follows: TGTGCCAGCAGTGAACAGGGTTATTCACCCCTCCACTTT.

The V gene is TRBV20-1, the J gene TRBJ2-5, with D perhaps matching TRBD1 (6 bases). Germline-derived CDR1 and CDR2 are DFQATT and SNEGSKA (reference sequence). CDR3 length: 13 amino acids. CDR3 residues: CTPLRGIQETQYF. The CDR3 coding sequence is TGCACTCCCCTAAGGGGGATCCAAGAGACCCAGTACTTC.

In this sample, this clonotype turned up a few times. The chain carries TRBV5-1 and TRBJ2-1; 9 bases are a match to TRBD2. This CDR3 is built from 14 residues. Germline CDR1 and CDR2: SGHRS and YFSETQ. Trimming took 4 bases from V and 8 from J; bases not matched to a gene: 7. The CDR3 coding sequence is TGCGCCAGCAGCCTTAGCGGGAGCTCTCATGAGCAGTTCTTC. This sequence encodes CASSLSGSSHEQFF.

In this sample, this clonotype turned up a few times. This chain connects TRBV7-9 to TRBJ2-1; D unresolved. The CDR3 is 11 residues long. Germline assignment: CDR1 SEHNR and CDR2 FQNEAQ (reference sequence). With 5 bases removed from V and 8 bases from J, the gap between germline ends came to 7 bases. The CDR3 DNA reads as TGTGCCAGCAGCCCCAACTATGAGCAGTTCTTC. Translated, it gives CASSPNYEQFF.

J is TRBJ2-7 and V is TRBV29-1; D may be TRBD1 (5 bases). The CDR3 covers 13 residues. Germline CDR1 is SQVTM and CDR2 is ANQGSEA. Trimming removed 7 bases at V and 5 bases at J, with 18 bases between. Written as DNA, the CDR3 is TGCAGCGCCCGGACACGCCGCTTCGACGAGCAGTACTTC. Amino acid sequence: CSARTRRFDEQYF.

V usage is TRBV9 and J usage is TRBJ2-5; 8 bases agree with TRBD2. Per the germline V gene, CDR1 is SGDLS and CDR2 is YYNGEE. This CDR3 has 17 residues. The V segment lost 3 bases and the J segment 2 bases; nucleotides outside the gene matches: 12. The CDR3 DNA is TGTGCCAGCAGCGAGGGGGGCGGGGGGACACCTCAAGAGACCCAGTACTTC. Translating gives CASSEGGGGTPQETQYF.

CDR3 protein: CASSEIGLAASYEQYF. The CDR3 bases are TGTGCCAGCAGTGAAATTGGACTAGCGGCGTCCTACGAGCAGTACTTC. This chain joins TRBV25-1 and TRBJ2-7; 10 positions agree with TRBD2. The V gene end was trimmed by 2 bases and the J gene end by 1 base; junction bases not matched to a gene: 5. The CDR3 has 16 residues. Germline V gene data show CDR1 as MGHDK and CDR2 as SYGVNS.

The table lists this clonotype with a few counts. The chain couples TRBV2 to TRBJ2-5; possible D gene TRBD1, 6 bases. The CDR3 has 19 amino acids. Germline CDR1 SNHLY, CDR2 FYNNEI. Trimming cost V 5 bases and J 0 bases, with 25 bases left between them. The CDR3 nucleotides read TGTGCCAGCAGTCACAGGGCTGTGATCCCGAACGAAAACCAAGAGACCCAGTACTTC. Translating it yields CASSHRAVIPNENQETQYF.

CDR3 bases: TGCAGTGCTAGGGCCGACAGGGCTGTGTACTCACCCCTCCACTTT. This translates into CSARADRAVYSPLHF. The chain uses TRBV20-1 and TRBJ1-6; TRBD1 aligns across 7 bases. The germline V gene encodes CDR1 DFQATT and CDR2 SNEGSKA (reference sequence). The ends lost 3 bases at V and 10 bases at J; junction bases unmatched: 12. The CDR3 sequence is 15 residues long.

The rearrangement uses TRBV4-2 and TRBJ2-1; 9 bases are a match to TRBD2. The J segment lost 8 bases and the V segment lost 4 bases, leaving 9 bases of the junction unmatched. Germline CDR1 and CDR2: LGHNA and YNFKEQ. The CDR3 extends over 15 amino acids. The CDR3 is CASSLKREAYDEQFF. For the CDR3, the DNA is TGTGCCAGCAGCCTAAAGCGGGAGGCATACGATGAGCAGTTCTTC.

This clonotype was counted many times. V and J are TRBV5-5 and TRBJ1-4; D not resolved. The CDR3 has 15 amino acids. Trimming shortened V by 0 bases and J by 0 bases, and 6 bases separated the two germline ends. CDR1 and CDR2 (germline): SGHKS, YYEKEE (reference sequence). The CDR3 DNA reads TGTGCCAGCAGCTTGGGATACGCAACTAATGAAAAACTGTTTTTT. Translated: CASSLGYATNEKLFF.

This chain connects TRBV2 to TRBJ1-5; unclear D gene. Germline V gene lookup returns CDR1 SNHLY and CDR2 FYNNEI. CDR3 length: 15 amino acids. V was clipped by 4 bases and J by 1 base, with 11 bases between them. This CDR3 is CASSAGRESNQPQHF. The DNA for the CDR3 is TGTGCCAGCAGTGCGGGCCGAGAAAGCAATCAGCCCCAGCATTTT.

A single count supports this clonotype. The CDR3 bases are TGTGCCAGTAGAGATACTGGGGGAGGAAATCAGCCCCAGCATTTT. Translation gives CASRDTGGGNQPQHF. The chain is built from TRBV19 and TRBJ1-5; the D gene is possibly TRBD1 (5 bases). Germline V gene data show CDR1 as LNHDA and CDR2 as SQIVND (reference sequence). Deletions cut 6 bases from V and 4 bases from J, with 16 bases between. This CDR3 has 15 amino acids.

This clonotype has more than one count but fewer than ten. The rearrangement links TRBV29-1 to TRBJ2-1; 12 positions match TRBD2. With 6 bases clipped from V and 4 bases from J, the junction kept 1 base outside the gene matches. This CDR3 comprises 13 residues. In germline, CDR1 is SQVTM, CDR2 ANQGSEA. CDR3 in amino acids: CSVTSGGYNEQFF. CDR3 sequence (DNA): TGCAGCGTAACTAGCGGGGGGTACAATGAGCAGTTCTTC.

This clonotype was recorded at least ten times. V usage is TRBV12-3 or TRBV12-4 and J usage is TRBJ2-3; D call uncertain. Trimming stripped 1 base from V and 2 bases from J, with 4 bases between. This CDR3 is 13 amino acids long. The CDR3 here is CASSLVATDTQYF. Written as DNA, the CDR3 is TGTGCCAGCAGTTTAGTGGCCACAGATACGCAGTATTTT.

This sequence joins TRBV28 and TRBJ1-3, with D hard to call. This CDR3 spans 15 amino acids. Trimming took off 5 bases at V and 0 bases at J, with 11 bases between the two ends. Germline lookup yields CDR1 MDHEN and CDR2 SYDVKM. The CDR3 region has the DNA TGTGCCAGCAGTATATTGGACGGCTCTGGAAACACCATATATTTT. Its translation is CASSILDGSGNTIYF. Full variable domain (missing parts from reference TRBV28 and TRBJ1-3): DVKVTQSSRYLVKRTGEKVFLECVQDMDHENMFWYRQDPGLGLRLIYFSYDVKMKEKGDIPEGYSVSREKKERFSLILESASTNQTSMYLCASSILDGSGNTIYFGEGSWLTVV.

The chain carries TRBV28 and TRBJ2-5; 15 nucleotides line up with TRBD2. The CDR3 length is 17 residues. In germline, CDR1 is MDHEN, CDR2 SYDVKM. Trimming took 3 bases from V and 7 from J; bases not matched to a gene: 9. The CDR3 loop reads CASSLPGLAGGPGTQYF. CDR3 DNA: TGTGCCAGCAGTTTGCCGGGACTAGCGGGGGGTCCAGGGACCCAGTACTTC.

This clonotype was detected only a few times. The chain combines TRBV25-1 with TRBJ1-2; weak D call: TRBD1 (5 bases). The CDR3 contains 14 residues. Trimming shortened V by 6 bases and J by 0 bases, and 11 bases separated the two germline ends. Germline V lookup: CDR1 MGHDK, CDR2 SYGVNS. As DNA, the CDR3 is TGTGCCAGCAGCTCTGCAGGGACTAACTATGGCTACACCTTC. Its translation: CASSSAGTNYGYTF.

This clonotype was observed a few times. The gene calls are TRBV2 and TRBJ2-2; possibly TRBD2 for D (5 bases). The V and J ends lost 4 bases and 2 bases respectively, with 8 bases between them. The CDR3 contains 14 residues. Per germline, CDR1 SNHLY and CDR2 FYNNEI. The CDR3 sequence: CASSVLANTGELFF. The CDR3 DNA sequence: TGTGCCAGCAGTGTCCTAGCCAACACCGGGGAGCTGTTTTTT.

This clonotype was picked up many times. The gene calls are TRBV7-2 and TRBJ2-3; weak D call: TRBD2 (6 bases). This CDR3 spans 14 amino acids. Germline V gene data show CDR1 as SGHTA and CDR2 as FQGNSA. The V end lost 5 bases, the J end lost 2 bases, and 11 bases lay between the germline ends. The CDR3 sequence is CASSLSGVTDTQYF. The CDR3 DNA reads TGTGCCAGCAGCCTTAGCGGAGTCACAGATACGCAGTATTTT.

The chain carries TRBV2 and TRBJ2-5; perhaps TRBD2 as D (5 bases). There are 14 residues in the CDR3. Trimming took 5 bases from V and 1 from J, leaving 11 bases between them. Germline V gene sequence: CDR1 SNHLY, CDR2 FYNNEI. The CDR3 loop is CASSPGTFQETQYF. DNA for the CDR3: TGTGCCAGCAGTCCGGGAACCTTCCAAGAGACCCAGTACTTC.

This chain uses TRBV20-1 with TRBJ2-1, with 15 positions matching TRBD2. The length of the CDR3 is 18 residues. With 1 base clipped from V and 7 bases from J, the junction kept 11 bases outside the gene matches. Per the germline V gene, CDR1 is DFQATT and CDR2 is SNEGSKA (reference sequence). The CDR3 loop is CSARGGQPGTSGRNEQFF. The CDR3 nucleotides are TGCAGTGCTAGAGGGGGACAGCCCGGGACTAGCGGGAGGAATGAGCAGTTCTTC.

Ten or more counts support this clonotype. V is TRBV12-3 or TRBV12-4 and J is TRBJ1-1; 9 positions agree with TRBD1. Trimming took 5 bases from V and 6 from J; bases not matched to a gene: 10. The CDR3 consists of 15 residues. The CDR3 DNA reads TGTGCCAGCAGTAGAGTCTTAGGGACAGGGTCTGAAGCTTTCTTT. Encoded protein: CASSRVLGTGSEAFF.